This T cell receptor (beta chain) derives from a study of blood T cell repertoires in COVID-19. Germline V gives CDR1 SQVTM, CDR2 ANQGSEA. V lost 3 bases to trimming and J lost 3 bases; unmatched junction nucleotides: 6. This CDR3 is built from 15 residues. The repertoire was sequenced with immunoSEQ multiplex PCR; TCRdb's copy has only in-frame clones and lacks some. The sample contains hundreds of thousands of clones, 85% to 90% of which appear only once. The sequenced sample was PBMCs or T cells enriched from blood (not recorded which). The V gene is TRBV29-1, the J gene TRBJ2-3; 10 bases match TRBD2. This sequence was found in a young woman who had recovered from COVID-19. CDR3 sequence (DNA): TGCAGCGTTGAGGGAAGCGGGGGGGCGACAGATACGCAGTATTTT. Amino acids: CSVEGSGGATDTQYF.